This T cell receptor beta chain emerged from a study of CD8 T cells in Susac syndrome. Study observations and caveats: That the number of individuals in its TCR sequencing and HLA analysis was relatively small was acknowledged by the study.

An input of about 0.5 to 1 ug of RNA was subjected to reverse transcription using random hexamers. TCRdb fed the immunoSEQ multiplex PCR reads into MiXCR, producing one record per CDR3 protein. The sample lists about 130,000 distinct CDR3 sequences, about 95% seen once, with roughly 0.11% in the top ten. As concerns this clonotype: Its antigen is not known.

The clonotype comes from a human donor in good health. Sample: CD4+ T cells from PBMCs.

The CDR3 region is CASWTGDLFGELFF. CDR3 nucleotide sequence: TGTGCCAGCTGGACAGGGGATTTGTTCGGGGAGCTGTTTTTT. The chain recombines TRBV28 with TRBJ2-2; 9 nucleotides line up with TRBD1. Germline CDR1 and CDR2: MDHEN and SYDVKM. V lost 8 bases and J lost 7; bases outside the gene matches: 8. The CDR3 length is 14 residues.